The present entry profiles one T cell receptor beta chain with its context. This entry is derived from a study of blood T cell repertoires in COVID-19. Study in general: PBMCs, B-cell-depleted T cells, or T cells were the source of the cDNA or gDNA that made up the material.

Followed longitudinally, the Seattle patients had been enrolled during active infection. The CDR3 is 15 residues long. Germline CDR1 SGHDN, CDR2 FVKESK. Trimming shortened V by 0 bases and J by 4 bases, and 10 bases separated the two germline ends. Per the authors' pipeline: Reference gene primer amplification gave nucleated cell count estimates. Profiled with immunoSEQ multiplex PCR; TCRdb holds only in-frame clones, not every one. The V and J calls and the clone size are those of that table, but D and trimming were determined from the DNA. The data show under 150,000 clones, 80% to 90% seen once. This sequence originates from an older woman with COVID-19, enrolled during active disease. The V and J genes are TRBV14 and TRBJ2-1; D might be TRBD2 (6 bases). The material sequenced was peripheral blood. CDR3 sequence reads: CASSQDRREYNEQFF. DNA for the CDR3: TGTGCCAGCAGCCAAGATAGGAGGGAATACAATGAGCAGTTCTTC.